This is a list of T cell receptor beta chains from one sample in a study of T cells in Graves' hyperthyroidism and ophthalmopathy. TCRdb re-called the multiplex PCR reads through MiXCR, storing one row per CDR3 protein. In the table there are about 640,000 distinct CDR3 sequences, 20% of which are singletons. The sequenced sample consisted of blood. Source of these receptors: a man in his thirties or forties with Graves' ophthalmopathy. Both conserved end residues are part of each CDR3. D genes are given only for firm matches. The size entry is marked missing in some rows and otherwise reads once, few, many or a size class.

TRBD2,.,TRBJ2-7,TRBV18,CASSHGTSGNEQYF,TGTGCCAGCTCCCACGGGACTAGCGGGAACGAGCAGTACTTC
TRBD2,many,TRBJ2-1,TRBV5-1,CASSLSGISYNEQFF,TGCGCCAGCAGCTTAAGCGGGATTTCCTACAATGAGCAGTTCTTC
.,.,TRBJ1-6,TRBV5-1,CASSLYQNNSPLHF,TGCGCCAGCAGCTTGTATCAGAATAATTCACCCCTCCACTTT
.,.,TRBJ2-2,TRBV20-1,CSARLGLTDTGELFF,TGCAGTGCTCGCCTGGGACTTACGGACACCGGGGAGCTGTTTTTT
.,few,TRBJ2-1,TRBV3-1,CASSSQGIYNEQFF,TGTGCCAGCAGCTCCCAGGGAATCTACAATGAGCAGTTCTTC
TRBD1,few,TRBJ2-7,TRBV28,CASHYGGQGWYEQYF,TGTGCCAGCCACTACGGCGGACAGGGCTGGTACGAGCAGTACTTC
TRBD1,.,TRBJ2-7,TRBV2,CARGGQTYEQYF,TGTGCCAGAGGGGGACAGACCTACGAGCAGTACTTC
TRBD1,.,TRBJ2-1,TRBV28,CASSLFTTGGDEQFF,TGTGCCAGCAGTTTATTCACGACAGGGGGCGATGAGCAGTTCTTC
.,.,TRBJ2-2,TRBV7-7,CASSSDFGTGELFF,TGTGCTAGCAGCTCGGATTTTGGGACCGGGGAGCTGTTTTTT
TRBD1,few,TRBJ2-6,TRBV5-6,CASSSFRTGKANVLTF,TGTGCCAGCAGCTCATTCCGGACAGGGAAAGCCAACGTCCTGACTTTC
TRBD1,many,TRBJ2-2,TRBV6-1,CASRAGTGVSGRLFF,TGTGCCAGCAGGGCCGGGACAGGCGTATCAGGGCGGCTGTTTTTT
.,few,TRBJ1-2,TRBV20-1,CSARDPTRYGYTF,TGCAGTGCTAGAGACCCGACTCGCTATGGCTACACCTTC
.,few,TRBJ2-1,TRBV11-2,CASTLMNEQFF,TGTGCCAGCACGCTGATGAATGAGCAGTTCTTC
.,few,TRBJ1-1,TRBV20-1,CSAPGPMNTEAFF,TGCAGTGCCCCGGGACCGATGAACACTGAAGCTTTCTTT
TRBD2,many,TRBJ2-7,TRBV2,CASTEGREGRHEQYF,TGTGCCAGCACCGAGGGGCGGGAGGGCCGCCACGAGCAGTACTTC
.,.,TRBJ2-1,TRBV6-2/TRBV6-3,CASSYSRSNEQFF,TGTGCCAGCAGTTACTCCCGGAGCAATGAGCAGTTCTTC
.,many,TRBJ2-7,TRBV11-2,CASSQDGSSYEQYF,TGTGCCAGCAGCCAGGACGGGAGCTCCTACGAGCAGTACTTC
.,.,TRBJ2-1,TRBV18,CASSINPPTYNEQFF,TGTGCCAGCTCGATCAATCCACCCACCTACAATGAGCAGTTCTTC
TRBD1,many,TRBJ2-7,TRBV2,CASSTTGTGRSYEQYF,TGTGCCAGCAGCACTACCGGGACAGGGAGATCCTACGAGCAGTACTTC